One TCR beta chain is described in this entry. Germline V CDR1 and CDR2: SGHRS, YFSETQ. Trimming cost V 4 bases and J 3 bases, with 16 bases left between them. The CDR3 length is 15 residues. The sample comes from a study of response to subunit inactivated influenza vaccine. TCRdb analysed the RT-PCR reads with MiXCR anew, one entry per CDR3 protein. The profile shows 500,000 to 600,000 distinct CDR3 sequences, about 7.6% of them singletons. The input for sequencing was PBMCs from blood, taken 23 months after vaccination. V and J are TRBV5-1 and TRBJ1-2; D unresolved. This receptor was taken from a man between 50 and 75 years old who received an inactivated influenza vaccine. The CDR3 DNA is TGCGCCAGCAGCCCCCACAGACTACCTGACTATGGCTACACCTTC. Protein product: CASSPHRLPDYGYTF.